This T cell receptor (beta chain) comes out of a study of early T cells in non-severe SARS-CoV-2 infection. The CDR3 runs to 13 residues. Germline V gives CDR1 WNHNN, CDR2 SYGVQD (reference sequence). The V gene lost 6 bases and the J gene lost 0 bases, with 5 bases spanning the gap. TCRdb reprocessed the 5' RACE reads via MiXCR and lists one record per CDR3 protein. The sample yields approximately 90,000 distinct CDR3 sequences, about 11% seen once. The origin of this receptor is an adult who was a healthcare worker with PCR-confirmed SARS-CoV-2 infection or an uninfected control (not recorded which). The material sequenced was whole blood, taken at baseline. The chain is built from TRBV10-1 and TRBJ2-2; the D is unclear. The CDR3 loop is CASRQSNTGELFF. The CDR3 DNA sequence: TGCGCCAGCAGACAGTCGAACACCGGGGAGCTGTTTTTT.